This TCR beta chain was observed in a study of CD8 T cells in ankylosing spondylitis. Each CDR3 protein gets one entry after TCRdb re-called the 5' RACE reads with MiXCR. The table has more than 650,000 distinct CDR3 sequences, about 11% seen once; the top ten hold more than 0.5%. Study findings and constraints: Ankylosing spondylitis blood appeared to be characterized by a TCR beta motif of roughly eight highly homologous variants.

V trimming: 5 bases; J trimming: 0 bases; junction bases outside the gene matches: 13. The CDR3 length is 18 residues. CDR1 and CDR2 from the germline V gene are SGHAT and FQNNGV. A remark on this clonotype: What it binds is unknown.

This sequence joins TRBV11-2 and TRBJ1-2; 9 bases line up with TRBD1. This TCR came from a male donor with ankylosing spondylitis. Material: blood, either unsorted or a sorted T cell fraction (not recorded which). Here the CDR3 DNA reads TGTGCCAGCAGCCCTCCCCGGGACAGGGCTTGGGCTAACTATGGCTACACCTTC. Encoded protein: CASSPPRDRAWANYGYTF.